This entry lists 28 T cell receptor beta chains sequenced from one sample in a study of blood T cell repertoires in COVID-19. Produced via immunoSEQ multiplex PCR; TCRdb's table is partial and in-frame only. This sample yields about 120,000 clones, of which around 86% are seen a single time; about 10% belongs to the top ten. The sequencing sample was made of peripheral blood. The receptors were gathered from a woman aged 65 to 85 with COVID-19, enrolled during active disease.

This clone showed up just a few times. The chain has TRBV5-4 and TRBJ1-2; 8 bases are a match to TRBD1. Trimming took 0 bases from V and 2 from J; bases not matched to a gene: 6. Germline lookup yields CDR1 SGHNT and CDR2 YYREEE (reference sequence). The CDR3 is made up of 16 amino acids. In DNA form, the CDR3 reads TGTGCCAGCAGCTTGGGTGACAGGGGTAGGAACTATGGCTACACCTTC. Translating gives CASSLGDRGRNYGYTF.

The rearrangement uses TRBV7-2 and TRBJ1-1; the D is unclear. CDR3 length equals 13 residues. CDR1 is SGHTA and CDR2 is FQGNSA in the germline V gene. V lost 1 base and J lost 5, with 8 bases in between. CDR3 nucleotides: TGTGCCAGCAGCTTAGGGTACGGGACTGAAGCTTTCTTT. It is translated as CASSLGYGTEAFF.

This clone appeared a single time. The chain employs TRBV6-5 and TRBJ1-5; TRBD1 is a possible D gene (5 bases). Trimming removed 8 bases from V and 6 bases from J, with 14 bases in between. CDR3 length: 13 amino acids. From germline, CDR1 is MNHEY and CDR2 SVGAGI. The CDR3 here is CASGAGLSQPQHF. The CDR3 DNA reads TGTGCCAGCGGGGCGGGGTTGAGTCAGCCCCAGCATTTT.

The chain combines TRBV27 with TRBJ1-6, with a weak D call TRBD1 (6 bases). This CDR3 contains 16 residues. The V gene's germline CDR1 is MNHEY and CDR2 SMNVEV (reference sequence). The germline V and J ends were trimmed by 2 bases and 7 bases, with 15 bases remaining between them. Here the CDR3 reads CASSLQAGATNSPLHF. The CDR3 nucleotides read TGTGCCAGCAGTTTACAGGCAGGGGCCACAAATTCACCCCTCCACTTT.

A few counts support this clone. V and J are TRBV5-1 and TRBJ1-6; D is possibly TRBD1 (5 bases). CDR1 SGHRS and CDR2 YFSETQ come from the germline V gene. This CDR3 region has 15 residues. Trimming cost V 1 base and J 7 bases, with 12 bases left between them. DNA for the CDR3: TGCGCCAGCAGCTTGCGAGCAGGGTACAATTCACCCCTCCACTTT. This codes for CASSLRAGYNSPLHF.

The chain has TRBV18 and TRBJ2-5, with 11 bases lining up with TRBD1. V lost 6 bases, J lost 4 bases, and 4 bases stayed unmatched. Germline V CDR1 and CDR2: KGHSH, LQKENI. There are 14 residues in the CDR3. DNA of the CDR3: TGTGCCAGCTCCCCCGGGACAGGGGGAGAGACCCAGTACTTC. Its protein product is CASSPGTGGETQYF.

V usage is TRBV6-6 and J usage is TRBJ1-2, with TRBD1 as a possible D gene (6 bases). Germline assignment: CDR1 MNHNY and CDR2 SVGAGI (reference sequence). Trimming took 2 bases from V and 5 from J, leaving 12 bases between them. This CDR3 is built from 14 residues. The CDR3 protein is CASSYPAGEYGYTF. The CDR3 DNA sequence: TGTGCCAGCAGTTACCCTGCAGGGGAGTATGGCTACACCTTC.

The CDR3 DNA is TGTGCCAGCAGCTTAGATCCTAGCGGGGGCTTTGGGTATTTT. Its protein is CASSLDPSGGFGYF. The chain uses TRBV11-2 and TRBJ2-3; TRBD2 agrees at 10 bases. The junction had 8 bases not matched to a gene; V was cut back by 0 bases and J by 14 bases. The CDR3 covers 14 residues. Germline loops: CDR1 SGHAT, CDR2 FQNNGV. The whole variable domain, remainder taken from reference TRBV11-2 and TRBJ2-3, is EAGVAQSPRYKIIEKRQSVAFWCNPISGHATLYWYQQILGQGPKLLIQFQNNGVVDDSQLPKDRFSAERLKGVDSTLKIQPAKLEDSAVYLCASSLDPSGGFGYFGPGTRLTVL.

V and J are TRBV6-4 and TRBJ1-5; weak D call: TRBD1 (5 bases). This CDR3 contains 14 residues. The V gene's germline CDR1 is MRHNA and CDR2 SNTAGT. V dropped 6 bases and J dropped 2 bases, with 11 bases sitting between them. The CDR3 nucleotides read TGTGCCAGCAGCGGACACAATCGCAATCAGCCCCAGCATTTT. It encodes CASSGHNRNQPQHF.

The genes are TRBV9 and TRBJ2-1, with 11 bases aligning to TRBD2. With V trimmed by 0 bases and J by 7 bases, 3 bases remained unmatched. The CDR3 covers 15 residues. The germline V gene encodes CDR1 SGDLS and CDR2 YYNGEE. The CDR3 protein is CASSVEASGGNEQFF. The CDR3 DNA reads TGTGCCAGCAGCGTAGAAGCTAGCGGGGGGAATGAGCAGTTCTTC.

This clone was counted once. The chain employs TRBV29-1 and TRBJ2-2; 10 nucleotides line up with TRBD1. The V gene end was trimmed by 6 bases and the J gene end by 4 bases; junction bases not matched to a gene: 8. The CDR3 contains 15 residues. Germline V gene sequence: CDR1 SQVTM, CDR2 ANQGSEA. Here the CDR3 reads CSVRRGTGVTGELFF. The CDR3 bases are TGCAGCGTCCGCCGAGGGACAGGGGTCACCGGGGAGCTGTTTTTT.

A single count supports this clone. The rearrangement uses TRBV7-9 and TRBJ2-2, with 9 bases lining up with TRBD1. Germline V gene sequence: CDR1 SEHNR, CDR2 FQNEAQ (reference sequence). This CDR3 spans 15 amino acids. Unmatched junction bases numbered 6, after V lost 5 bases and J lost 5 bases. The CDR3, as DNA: TGTGCCAGCAGCCCGACAGGGGGAAGTACCGGGGAGCTGTTTTTT. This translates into CASSPTGGSTGELFF.

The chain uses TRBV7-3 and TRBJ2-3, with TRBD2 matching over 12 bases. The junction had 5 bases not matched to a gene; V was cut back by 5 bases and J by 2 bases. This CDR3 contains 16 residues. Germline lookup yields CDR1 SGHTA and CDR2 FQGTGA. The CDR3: CASSPLAGGFTDTQYF. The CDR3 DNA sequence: TGTGCCAGCAGCCCGCTAGCGGGGGGGTTCACAGATACGCAGTATTTT.

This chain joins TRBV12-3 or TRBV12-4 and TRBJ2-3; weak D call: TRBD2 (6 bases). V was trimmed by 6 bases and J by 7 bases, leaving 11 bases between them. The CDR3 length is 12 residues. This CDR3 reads CASRPDYHTQYF. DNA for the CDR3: TGTGCCAGCAGGCCGGACTACCATACGCAGTATTTT.

CDR3 bases: TGCGCCAGCAGCCCAGCGTTTGCGGGGAGCTACACAGATACGCAGTATTTT. It specifies CASSPAFAGSYTDTQYF. The J gene is TRBJ2-3, the V gene TRBV5-1; tentatively, D is TRBD2 (6 bases). The V gene's germline CDR1 is SGHRS and CDR2 YFSETQ. The CDR3 is 17 amino acids. V was cut by 4 bases and J by 2 bases, with 20 bases left in between.

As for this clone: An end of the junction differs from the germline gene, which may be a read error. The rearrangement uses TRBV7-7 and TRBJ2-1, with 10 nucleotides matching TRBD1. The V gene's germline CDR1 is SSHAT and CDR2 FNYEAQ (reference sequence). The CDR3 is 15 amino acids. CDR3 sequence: CASSFSPGQGNEQFF. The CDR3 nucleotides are TGTGCTAGCAGTTTCTCTCCGGGACAGGGGAATGAGCAGTTCTTC. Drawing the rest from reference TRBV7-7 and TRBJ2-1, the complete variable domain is GAGVSQSPRYKVTKRGQDVTLRCDPISSHATLYWYQQALGQGPEFLTYFNYEAQPDKSGLPSDRFSAERPEGSISTLTIQRTEQRDSAMYRCASSFSPGQGNEQFFGPGTRLTVL.

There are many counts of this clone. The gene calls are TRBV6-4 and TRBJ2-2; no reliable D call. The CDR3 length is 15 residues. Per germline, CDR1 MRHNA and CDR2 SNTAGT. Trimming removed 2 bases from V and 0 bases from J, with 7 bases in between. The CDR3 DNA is TGTGCCAGCAGTGACGGCCTAGCGAACACCGGGGAGCTGTTTTTT. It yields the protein CASSDGLANTGELFF.

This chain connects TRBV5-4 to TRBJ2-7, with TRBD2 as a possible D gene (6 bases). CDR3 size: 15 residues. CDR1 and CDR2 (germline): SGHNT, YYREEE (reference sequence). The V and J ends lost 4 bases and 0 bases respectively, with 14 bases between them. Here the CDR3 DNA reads TGTGCCAGCAGCCCCGGGACTGGGGCCTCCTACGAGCAGTACTTC. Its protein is CASSPGTGASYEQYF.

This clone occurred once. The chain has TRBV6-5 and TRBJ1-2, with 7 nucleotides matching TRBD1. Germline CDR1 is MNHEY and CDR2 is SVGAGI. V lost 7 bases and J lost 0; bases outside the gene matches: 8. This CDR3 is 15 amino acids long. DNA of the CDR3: TGTGCCAGCAAAGTCAGGGGGACGTCTAACTATGGCTACACCTTC. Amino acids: CASKVRGTSNYGYTF.

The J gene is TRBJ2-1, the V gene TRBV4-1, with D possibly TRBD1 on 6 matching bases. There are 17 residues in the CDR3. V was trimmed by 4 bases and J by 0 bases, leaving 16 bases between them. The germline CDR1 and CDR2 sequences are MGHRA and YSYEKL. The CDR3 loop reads CASSPMTGGSSYNEQFF. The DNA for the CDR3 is TGCGCCAGCAGCCCAATGACAGGAGGTAGCTCCTACAATGAGCAGTTCTTC.

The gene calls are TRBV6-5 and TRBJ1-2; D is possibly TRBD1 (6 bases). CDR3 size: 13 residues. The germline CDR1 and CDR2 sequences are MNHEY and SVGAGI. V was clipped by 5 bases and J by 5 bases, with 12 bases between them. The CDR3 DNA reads TGTGCCAGCAGTCTGGACAGAAGTTATGGCTACACCTTC. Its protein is CASSLDRSYGYTF.

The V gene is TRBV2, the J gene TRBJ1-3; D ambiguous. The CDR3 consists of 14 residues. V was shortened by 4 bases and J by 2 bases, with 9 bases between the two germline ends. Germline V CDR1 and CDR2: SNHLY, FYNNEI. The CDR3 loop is CASSAVIAGNTIYF. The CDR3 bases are TGTGCCAGCAGTGCCGTTATTGCTGGAAACACCATATATTTT.

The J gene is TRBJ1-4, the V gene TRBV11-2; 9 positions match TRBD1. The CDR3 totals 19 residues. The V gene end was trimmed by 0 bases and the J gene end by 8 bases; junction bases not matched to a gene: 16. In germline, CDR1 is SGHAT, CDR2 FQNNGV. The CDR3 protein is CASSLDSGQGLQRREKLFF. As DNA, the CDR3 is TGTGCCAGCAGCTTAGATTCGGGACAGGGTTTACAACGGCGGGAAAAACTGTTTTTT. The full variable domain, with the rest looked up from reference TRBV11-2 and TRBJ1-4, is EAGVAQSPRYKIIEKRQSVAFWCNPISGHATLYWYQQILGQGPKLLIQFQNNGVVDDSQLPKDRFSAERLKGVDSTLKIQPAKLEDSAVYLCASSLDSGQGLQRREKLFFGSGTQLSVL.

Written as DNA, the CDR3 is TGTGCCAGCAGCTTAGGTGTGACACCAAGCTCTGGAAACACCATATATTTT. This sequence encodes CASSLGVTPSSGNTIYF. The chain couples TRBV7-6 to TRBJ1-3, with D uncertain. Trimming left V 1 base short and J 0 bases short, with 13 bases between. The CDR3 is 17 amino acids. Germline values: CDR1 SGHVS, CDR2 FNYEAQ.

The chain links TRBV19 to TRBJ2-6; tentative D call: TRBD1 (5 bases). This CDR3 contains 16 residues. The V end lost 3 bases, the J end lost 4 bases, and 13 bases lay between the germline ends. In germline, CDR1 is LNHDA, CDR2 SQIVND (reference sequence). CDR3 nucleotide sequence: TGTGCCAGTAGTATCACAGGACCCCGAGGGGCCAACGTCCTGACTTTC. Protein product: CASSITGPRGANVLTF.

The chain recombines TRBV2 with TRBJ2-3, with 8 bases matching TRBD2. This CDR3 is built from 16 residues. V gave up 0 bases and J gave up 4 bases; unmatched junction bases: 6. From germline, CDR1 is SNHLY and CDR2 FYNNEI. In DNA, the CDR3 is TGTGCCAGCAGTGAAGCCGGGGCGGGGGGCGCAGATACGCAGTATTTT. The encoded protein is CASSEAGAGGADTQYF.

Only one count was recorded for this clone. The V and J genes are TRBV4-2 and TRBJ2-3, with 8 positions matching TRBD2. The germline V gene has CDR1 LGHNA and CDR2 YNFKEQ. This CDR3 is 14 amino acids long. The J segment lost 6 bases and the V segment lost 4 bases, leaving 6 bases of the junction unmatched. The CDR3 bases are TGTGCCAGCAGCCCCGGGACTAGGGCGGATACGCAGTATTTT. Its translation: CASSPGTRADTQYF.

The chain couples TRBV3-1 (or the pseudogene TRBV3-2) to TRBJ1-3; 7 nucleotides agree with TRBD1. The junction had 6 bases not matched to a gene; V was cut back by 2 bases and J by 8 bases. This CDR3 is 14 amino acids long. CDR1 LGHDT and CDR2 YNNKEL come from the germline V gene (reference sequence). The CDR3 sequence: CASSQRQGGYTIYF. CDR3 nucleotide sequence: TGTGCCAGCAGCCAAAGACAGGGTGGCTACACCATATATTTT.